This T cell receptor (beta chain) was recorded in a study of human T cells and chemical hapten exposure. Trimming removed 3 bases from V and 5 bases from J; junction bases left unmatched: 6. Germline loops: CDR1 KGHSH, CDR2 LQKENI. The CDR3 is 14 residues long. Time point meaning: pre-sensitization, week 0. Treatment described: therapeutic diphenylcyclopropenone sensitization with weekly scalp DPC. Each CDR3 protein gets one entry after TCRdb re-called the RACE reads with MiXCR. The table has 250,000 or so distinct CDR3 sequences, about 9.4% seen once. The sequence derives from a middle-aged woman with alopecia areata. Some clones in this sample may be carry-over from other donors' samples. The chain couples TRBV18 to TRBJ1-1; the match to TRBD1 covers 7 bases. This specimen was whole blood, taken in connection with sensitization to the hapten diphenylcyclopropenone (DPC). CDR3 DNA: TGTGCCAGCTCACCCCGGGACAGCCGGACTGAAGCTTTCTTT. Encoded protein: CASSPRDSRTEAFF.